Presented here are 8 T cell receptor beta chains from one specimen sequenced in a study of blood T cell repertoires in COVID-19. Only in-frame clones appear in the TCRdb table, and some are missing; sequencing was by immunoSEQ multiplex PCR. The table has over 300,000 clones, roughly 85% seen once. The sample consisted of PBMCs or T cells enriched from blood (not recorded which). These receptors were taken from a woman aged 25-40 years who had recovered from COVID-19.

In this sample, this clone turned up a few times. The chain employs TRBV4-2 and TRBJ1-6; D gene unclear. The CDR3 totals 15 residues. V shed 0 bases and J shed 5 bases, with 8 bases lying between them. Germline V gives CDR1 LGHNA, CDR2 YNFKEQ. The CDR3 loop reads CASSQDRVHNSPLHF. The CDR3 region has the DNA TGTGCCAGCAGCCAAGATCGGGTACATAATTCACCCCTCCACTTT.

The chain has TRBV6-5 and TRBJ1-4; a possible D gene is TRBD1 (5 bases). CDR1 is MNHEY and CDR2 is SVGAGI in the germline V gene. Trimming removed 8 bases at V and 2 bases at J, with 9 bases between. The CDR3 spans 13 residues. The CDR3 is CASGTGTNEKLFF. CDR3 nucleotides: TGTGCCAGCGGGACTGGGACTAATGAAAAACTGTTTTTT.

V is TRBV7-3 and J is TRBJ1-1; weak D call: TRBD1 (6 bases). Germline CDR1 SGHTA, CDR2 FQGTGA. The CDR3 totals 13 residues. The ends were cut back, 5 bases at V and 2 bases at J, with 9 bases in the middle. CDR3 amino acids: CASSHRANTEAFF. For the CDR3, the DNA is TGTGCCAGCAGCCACAGGGCTAACACTGAAGCTTTCTTT.

This chain joins TRBV19 and TRBJ2-3; TRBD2 matches 10 bases. The length of the CDR3 is 18 residues. Germline V gives CDR1 LNHDA, CDR2 SQIVND (reference sequence). Trimming at V came to 5 bases and at J to 0 bases, leaving 11 bases not matched to a gene. For the CDR3, the DNA is TGTGCCAGTAGTGGTAGGAGGCTAGCGGGGGACAGCACAGATACGCAGTATTTT. It encodes CASSGRRLAGDSTDTQYF.

The chain combines TRBV2 with TRBJ1-6, with D possibly matching TRBD1 (5 bases). The V and J ends lost 6 bases and 5 bases respectively, with 11 bases between them. The germline CDR1 and CDR2 sequences are SNHLY and FYNNEI. The CDR3 has 14 residues. This CDR3 is CASRPDRDNSPLHF. As DNA, the CDR3 is TGTGCCAGCAGACCCGACAGAGATAATTCACCCCTCCACTTT.

This sequence joins TRBV6-5 and TRBJ1-1, with a weak D call TRBD1 (5 bases). Deletions cut 2 bases from V and 0 bases from J, with 10 bases between. The CDR3 loop spans 15 amino acids. Germline loops: CDR1 MNHEY, CDR2 SVGAGI. The CDR3 DNA sequence: TGTGCCAGCAGTTACGGAAGGGGCTTGAACACTGAAGCTTTCTTT. Protein product: CASSYGRGLNTEAFF.

This clone has just one count. The chain links TRBV7-9 to TRBJ1-4; 9 bases line up with TRBD1. V lost 4 bases to trimming and J lost 8 bases; unmatched junction nucleotides: 8. Germline values: CDR1 SEHNR, CDR2 FQNEAQ (reference sequence). The CDR3 has 15 amino acids. The DNA for the CDR3 is TGTGCCAGCAGCTGGCCGGGACAGGGTCGAGAAAAACTGTTTTTT. It yields the protein CASSWPGQGREKLFF.

This chain uses TRBV3-1 (or the pseudogene TRBV3-2) with TRBJ1-1; D gene uncertain. Between the trimmed V and J ends, which lost 0 bases and 1 base, there was a span of 9 bases. Germline V gene lookup returns CDR1 LGHDT and CDR2 YNNKEL (reference sequence). The CDR3 covers 15 residues. CDR3 in amino acids: CASSQEGGWNTEAFF. The CDR3 nucleotides read TGTGCCAGCAGCCAAGAGGGCGGGTGGAACACTGAAGCTTTCTTT.